The T cell receptor beta chain under discussion was sequenced for a study of blood T cell repertoires in COVID-19. Original data processing: Estimated nucleated cell counts came from reference gene primer amplification. Using immunoSEQ multiplex PCR, the repertoire was profiled, and TCRdb retains in-frame clones only, with some absent. The V and J calls and clone size were taken over from that table, and D and trimming were inferred from the DNA. This sample has 350,000 to 400,000 clones; 88% occur once, and the top ten carry roughly 1.2%. The CDR3 totals 14 residues. The germline V gene encodes CDR1 LNHNV and CDR2 YYDKDF (reference sequence). V lost 1 base and J lost 4, with 10 bases in between.

This TCR came from a young woman who had recovered from COVID-19. Sequencing was done on a sample of PBMCs or T cells enriched from blood (not recorded which). The J gene is TRBJ2-5, the V gene TRBV15; D remains ambiguous. The CDR3: CATSRGGGRETQYF. The CDR3 bases are TGTGCCACCAGCAGAGGTGGTGGCAGAGAGACCCAGTACTTC.